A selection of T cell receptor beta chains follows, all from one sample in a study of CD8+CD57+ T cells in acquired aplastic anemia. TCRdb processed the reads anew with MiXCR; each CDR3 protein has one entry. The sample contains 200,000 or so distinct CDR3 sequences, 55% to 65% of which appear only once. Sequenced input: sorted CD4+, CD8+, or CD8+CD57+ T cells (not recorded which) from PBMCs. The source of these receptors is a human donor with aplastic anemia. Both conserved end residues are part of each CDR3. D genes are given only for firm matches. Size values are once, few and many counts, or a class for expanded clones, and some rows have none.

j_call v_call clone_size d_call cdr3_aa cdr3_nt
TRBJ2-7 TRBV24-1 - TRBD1 CATRGTGSHEQYF TGTGCCACCAGGGGGACAGGGAGCCACGAGCAGTACTTC
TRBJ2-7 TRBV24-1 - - CATSDFGEQYF TGTGCCACCAGTGATTTCGGTGAGCAGTACTTC
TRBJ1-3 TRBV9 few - CASSLDSGNTIYF TGTGCCAGCAGTCTGGACTCTGGAAACACCATATATTTT
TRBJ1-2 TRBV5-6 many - CASSLVTGGGVNYGYTF TGTGCCAGCAGCTTGGTGACAGGTGGGGGTGTGAACTATGGCTACACCTTC
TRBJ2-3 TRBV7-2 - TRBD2 CASSLRGAKDTQYF TGTGCCAGCAGCTTGCGGGGGGCGAAAGATACGCAGTATTTT
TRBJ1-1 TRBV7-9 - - CASALPAVTEAFF TGTGCCAGCGCTCTTCCTGCGGTGACTGAAGCTTTCTTT
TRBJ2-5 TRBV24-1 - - CATSDLAGPYQETQYF TGTGCCACCAGTGATTTAGCTGGTCCGTACCAAGAGACCCAGTACTTC
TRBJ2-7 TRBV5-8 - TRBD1 CASSLMGQATYEQYF TGTGCCAGCAGCTTGATGGGACAGGCTACCTACGAGCAGTACTTC
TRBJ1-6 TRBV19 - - CASQRLTGTANSPLHF TGTGCCAGCCAAAGACTCACCGGGACGGCAAATTCACCCCTCCACTTT
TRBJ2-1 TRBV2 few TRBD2 CASSVGAGGQQFF TGTGCCAGCAGTGTGGGAGCGGGGGGCCAACAGTTCTTC